These 2 T cell receptor beta chains were sequenced from one sample in a study of CD8+ T cells in alopecia areata. Treatment described: oral pan-JAK inhibitor, 5-10 mg twice daily. RNA was extracted and reverse transcribed into cDNA as the sequencing template. Data came from immunoSEQ multiplex PCR; TCRdb stores just in-frame clones and leaves some out. The profile shows 90,000 to 130,000 clones, roughly three fifths of them singletons. The sequenced sample was CD8+ T cells sorted from blood, obtained at week 24, from a patient treated with tofacitinib. The receptors come from a human donor with alopecia areata.

The genes are TRBV7-9 and TRBJ2-1, with D maybe TRBD1 (6 bases). Trimming took 3 bases from V and 3 from J, leaving 18 bases between them. The CDR3 covers 17 residues. CDR1 is SEHNR and CDR2 is FQNEAQ in the germline V gene (reference sequence). CDR3: CASSFPPWQGIYNEQFF. CDR3 DNA: TGTGCCAGCAGCTTCCCCCCGTGGCAGGGGATCTACAATGAGCAGTTCTTC.

The rearrangement uses TRBV5-4 and TRBJ2-7, with 8 bases that match TRBD2. CDR3 size: 14 residues. Trimming removed 2 bases from V and 3 bases from J; junction bases left unmatched: 4. Germline V gives CDR1 SGHNT, CDR2 YYREEE (reference sequence). CDR3 region: CASSFGLANYEQYF. For the CDR3, the DNA is TGTGCCAGCAGCTTCGGACTAGCTAACTACGAGCAGTACTTC. The entire variable domain, with the rest obtained from reference TRBV5-4 and TRBJ2-7, is as follows: ETGVTQSPTHLIKTRGQQVTLRCSSQSGHNTVSWYQQALGQGPQFIFQYYREEENGRGNFPPRFSGLQFPNYSSELNVNALELDDSALYLCASSFGLANYEQYFGPGTRLTVT.